This TCR beta chain comes out of a study of blood T cell repertoires in COVID-19. This CDR3 has 14 residues. Trimming removed 3 bases from V and 10 bases from J, with 17 bases in between. Germline V gene data show CDR1 as SGDLS and CDR2 as YYNGEE. This clone was seen a single time. Using immunoSEQ multiplex PCR, the repertoire was profiled, and TCRdb retains in-frame clones only, with some absent. Here the sample spans about 220,000 clones, around 84% being singletons. This chain joins TRBV9 and TRBJ1-5; D unclear. The clonotype originates from a man aged 45-65 years with active or convalescent COVID-19. Material: peripheral blood. The CDR3 bases are TGTGCCAGCAGCGGTGACGGAGCAATCAGCCCCCAGCATTTT. Amino acid sequence: CASSGDGAISPQHF.